This T cell receptor (beta chain) was identified during a study of T cell responses to AZD1222 COVID-19 vaccine. Study-wide results and limits: Just a handful of people given AZD1222 tested seropositive at baseline. A reported finding is that nearly half of spike-specific TCRs target unmutated variant regions. Spike-specific TCR breadth and depth rose after two AZD1222 doses. Sampled repertoires all dated from after the peak T cell response.

Concerning this clone itself: Antigen unknown.

Here immunoSEQ multiplex PCR was the method, and the copy in TCRdb shows in-frame clones only, minus some. The sample holds approximately 150,000 clones; 93% are singletons and the top ten take roughly 5.6%. The CDR3 totals 16 residues. Germline CDR1 reads SGHVS; CDR2 reads FNYEAQ. The junction had 1 base not matched to a gene; V was cut back by 0 bases and J by 3 bases. The sample here was peripheral blood, taken on day 0 of AZD1222 vaccination. The chain links TRBV7-6 to TRBJ2-1; TRBD2 agrees at 11 bases. The sequence was obtained from an adult in good health. CDR3 DNA: TGTGCCAGCAGCTTAGCCGGGACTAGCGGCTACAATGAGCAGTTCTTC. This gives the protein CASSLAGTSGYNEQFF.